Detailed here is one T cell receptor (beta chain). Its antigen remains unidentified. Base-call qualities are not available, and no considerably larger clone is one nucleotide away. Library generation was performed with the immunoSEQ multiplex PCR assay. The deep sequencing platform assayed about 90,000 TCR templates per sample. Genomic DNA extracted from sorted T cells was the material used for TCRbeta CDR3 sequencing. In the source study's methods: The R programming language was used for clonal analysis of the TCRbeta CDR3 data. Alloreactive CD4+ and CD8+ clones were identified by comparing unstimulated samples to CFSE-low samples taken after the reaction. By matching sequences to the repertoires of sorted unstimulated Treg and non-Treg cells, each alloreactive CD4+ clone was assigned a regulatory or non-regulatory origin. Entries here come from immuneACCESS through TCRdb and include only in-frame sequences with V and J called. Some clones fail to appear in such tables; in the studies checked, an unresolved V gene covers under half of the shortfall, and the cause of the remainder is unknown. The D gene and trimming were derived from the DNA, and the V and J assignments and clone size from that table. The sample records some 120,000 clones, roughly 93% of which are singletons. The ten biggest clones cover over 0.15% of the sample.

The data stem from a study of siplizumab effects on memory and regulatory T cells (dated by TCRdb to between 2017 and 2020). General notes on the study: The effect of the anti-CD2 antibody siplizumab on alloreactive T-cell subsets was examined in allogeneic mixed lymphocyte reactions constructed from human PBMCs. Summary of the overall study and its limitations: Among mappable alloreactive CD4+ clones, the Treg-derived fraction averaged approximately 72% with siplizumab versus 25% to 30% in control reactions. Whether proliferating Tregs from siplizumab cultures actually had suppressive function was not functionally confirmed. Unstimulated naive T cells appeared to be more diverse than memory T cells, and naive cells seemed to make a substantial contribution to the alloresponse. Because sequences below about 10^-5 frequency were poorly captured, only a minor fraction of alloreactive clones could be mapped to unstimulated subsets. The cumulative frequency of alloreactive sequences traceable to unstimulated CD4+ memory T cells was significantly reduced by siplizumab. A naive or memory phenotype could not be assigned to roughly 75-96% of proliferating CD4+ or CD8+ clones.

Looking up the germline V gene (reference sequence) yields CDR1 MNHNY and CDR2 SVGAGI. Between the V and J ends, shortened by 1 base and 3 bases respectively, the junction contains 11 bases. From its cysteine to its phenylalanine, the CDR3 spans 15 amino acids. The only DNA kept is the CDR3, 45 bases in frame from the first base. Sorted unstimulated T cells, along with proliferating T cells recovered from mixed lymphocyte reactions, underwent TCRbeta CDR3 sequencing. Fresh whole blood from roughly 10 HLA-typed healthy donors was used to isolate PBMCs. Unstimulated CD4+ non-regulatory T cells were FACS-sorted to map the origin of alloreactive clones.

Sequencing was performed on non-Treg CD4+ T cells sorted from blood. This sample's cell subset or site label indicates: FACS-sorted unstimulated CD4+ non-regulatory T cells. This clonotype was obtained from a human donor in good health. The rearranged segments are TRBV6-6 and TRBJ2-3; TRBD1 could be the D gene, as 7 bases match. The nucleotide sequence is TGTGCCAGCAGTTACTGGAGGGGGCTTACAGATACGCAGTATTTT. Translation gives CASSYWRGLTDTQYF.